This T cell receptor beta chain was recovered during a study of cytomegalovirus exposure and HLA in healthy donors. Generated by immunoSEQ multiplex PCR, the TCRdb table keeps only in-frame clones and is missing some. The sample has 110,000 to 150,000 clones, 89% seen once. As concerns this clone: Its antigen is unidentified.

CDR1 and CDR2 from the germline V gene are MNHNS and SASEGT. The CDR3 contains 13 residues. J lost 2 bases, V lost 6 bases, and 2 bases had no gene match. Study findings and constraints: Subsequent analysis found a tendency for first-cohort TCR clusters to co-occur within the 95 to 150 validation repertoires. While the bulk of TCR sequences proved rare, some public TCRs turned up in many donors. Cytomegalovirus-associated TCR beta chains were listed, numbering over 150.

The chain carries TRBV6-1 and TRBJ1-2; the match to TRBD1 covers 8 bases. Sample: PBMCs. The sequence was collected from a woman younger than 35 in good health and CMV-seropositive. The CDR3 region is CASSRDRNYGYTF. CDR3 coding DNA: TGTGCCAGCAGCAGGGACAGGAACTATGGCTACACCTTC.